This T cell receptor beta chain is drawn from a study of blood T cell repertoires in COVID-19. Using immunoSEQ multiplex PCR, the repertoire was profiled, and TCRdb retains in-frame clones only, with some absent. The profile covers about 410,000 clones, with roughly 88% appearing a single time and about 0.6% taken by the ten largest. The source is a man aged 18 to 29 who had recovered from COVID-19. The specimen sequenced was PBMCs or T cells enriched from blood (not recorded which).

This CDR3 is CASSSGQTGELFF. The CDR3 DNA follows: TGTGCCAGCAGTAGCGGACAGACCGGGGAGCTGTTTTTT. V usage is TRBV28 and J usage is TRBJ2-2; tentatively, D is TRBD1 (6 bases). The V gene lost 5 bases and the J gene lost 5 bases, with 9 bases spanning the gap. The CDR3 sequence is 13 residues long. Germline assignment: CDR1 MDHEN and CDR2 SYDVKM. The full variable domain, in which reference TRBV28 and TRBJ2-2 provide the parts outside the CDR3, is DVKVTQSSRYLVKRTGEKVFLECVQDMDHENMFWYRQDPGLGLRLIYFSYDVKMKEKGDIPEGYSVSREKKERFSLILESASTNQTSMYLCASSSGQTGELFFGEGSRLTVL.